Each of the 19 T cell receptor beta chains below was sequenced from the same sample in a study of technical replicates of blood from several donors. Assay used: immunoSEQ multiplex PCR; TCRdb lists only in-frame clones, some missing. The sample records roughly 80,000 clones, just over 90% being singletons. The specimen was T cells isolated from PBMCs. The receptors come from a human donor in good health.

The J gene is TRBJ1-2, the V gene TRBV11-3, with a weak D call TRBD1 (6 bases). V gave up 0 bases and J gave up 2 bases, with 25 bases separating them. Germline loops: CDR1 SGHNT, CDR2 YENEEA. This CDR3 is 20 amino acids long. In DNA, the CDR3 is TGTGCCAGCAGCTTAGAGAATAGGTTTGTTGGGCAGGGGAAGAACTATGGCTACACCTTC. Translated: CASSLENRFVGQGKNYGYTF.

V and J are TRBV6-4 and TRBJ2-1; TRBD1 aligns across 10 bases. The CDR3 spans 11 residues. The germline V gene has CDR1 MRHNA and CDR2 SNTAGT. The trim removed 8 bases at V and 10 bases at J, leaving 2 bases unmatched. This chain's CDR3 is CASDRGHEQFF. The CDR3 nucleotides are TGTGCCAGCGACAGGGGGCACGAGCAGTTCTTC.

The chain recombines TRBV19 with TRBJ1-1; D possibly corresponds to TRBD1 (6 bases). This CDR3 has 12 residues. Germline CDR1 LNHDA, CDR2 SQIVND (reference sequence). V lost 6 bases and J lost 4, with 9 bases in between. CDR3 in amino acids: CASRNRATEAFF. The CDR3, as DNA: TGTGCCAGTAGAAACAGGGCCACTGAAGCTTTCTTT. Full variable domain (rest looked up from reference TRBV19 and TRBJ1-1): DGGITQSPKYLFRKEGQNVTLSCEQNLNHDAMYWYRQDPGQGLRLIYYSQIVNDFQKGDIAEGYSVSREKKESFPLTVTSAQKNPTAFYLCASRNRATEAFFGQGTRLTVV.

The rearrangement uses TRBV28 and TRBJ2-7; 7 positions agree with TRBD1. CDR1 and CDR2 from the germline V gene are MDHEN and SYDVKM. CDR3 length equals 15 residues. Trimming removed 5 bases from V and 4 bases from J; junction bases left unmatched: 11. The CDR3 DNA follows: TGTGCCAGCAGTAGACCGGGACAGTTAGCTTACGAGCAGTACTTC. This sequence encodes CASSRPGQLAYEQYF.

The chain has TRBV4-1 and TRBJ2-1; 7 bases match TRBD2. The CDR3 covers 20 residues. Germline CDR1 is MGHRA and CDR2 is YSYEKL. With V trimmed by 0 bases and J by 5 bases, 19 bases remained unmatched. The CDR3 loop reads CASSQDSWRIAGDPHNEQFF. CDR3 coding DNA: TGCGCCAGCAGCCAAGATTCGTGGCGAATCGCGGGAGACCCCCACAATGAGCAGTTCTTC.

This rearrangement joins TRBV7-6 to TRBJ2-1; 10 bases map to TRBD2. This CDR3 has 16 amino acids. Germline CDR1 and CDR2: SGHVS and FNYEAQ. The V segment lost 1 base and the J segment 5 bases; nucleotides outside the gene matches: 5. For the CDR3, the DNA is TGTGCCAGCAGCTTAGAAGCGGGACTAGCGAACAATGAGCAGTTCTTC. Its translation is CASSLEAGLANNEQFF.

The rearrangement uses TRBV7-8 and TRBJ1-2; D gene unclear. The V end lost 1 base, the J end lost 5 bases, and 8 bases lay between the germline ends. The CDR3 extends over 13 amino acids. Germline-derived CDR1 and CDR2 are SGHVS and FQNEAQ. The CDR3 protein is CASSLGLIYGYTF. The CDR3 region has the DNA TGTGCCAGCAGCTTAGGACTGATATATGGCTACACCTTC.

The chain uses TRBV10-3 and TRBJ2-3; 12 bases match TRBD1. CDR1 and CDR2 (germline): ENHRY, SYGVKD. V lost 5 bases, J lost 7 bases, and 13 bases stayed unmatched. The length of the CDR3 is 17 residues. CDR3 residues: CAISSSGTGGPYNTQYF. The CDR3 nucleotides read TGTGCCATCAGTTCCTCCGGGACAGGGGGCCCCTACAATACGCAGTATTTT.

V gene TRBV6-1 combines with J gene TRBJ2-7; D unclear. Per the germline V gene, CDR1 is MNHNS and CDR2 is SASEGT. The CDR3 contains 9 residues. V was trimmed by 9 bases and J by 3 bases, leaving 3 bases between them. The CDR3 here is CASNYEQYF. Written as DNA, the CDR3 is TGTGCCAGTAACTACGAGCAGTACTTC.

The CDR3, as DNA: TGTGCCAGCAGCCCCCTAGCGGGAGGGCTGACAGATACGCAGTATTTT. Translating gives CASSPLAGGLTDTQYF. The chain is built from TRBV14 and TRBJ2-3, with TRBD2 matching 12 bases. Losses at the gene ends were 4 bases for V and 3 bases for J; bases not matched to a gene: 5. CDR1 and CDR2 from the germline V gene are SGHDN and FVKESK. The CDR3 extends over 16 amino acids.

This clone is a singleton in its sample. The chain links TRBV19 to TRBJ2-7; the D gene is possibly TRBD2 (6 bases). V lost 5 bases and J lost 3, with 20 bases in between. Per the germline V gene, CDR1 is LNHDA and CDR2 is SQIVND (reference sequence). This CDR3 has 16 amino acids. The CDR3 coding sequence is TGTGCCAGTAGTGATCTTGGGGGGAAGAATCGCTACGAGCAGTACTTC. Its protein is CASSDLGGKNRYEQYF.

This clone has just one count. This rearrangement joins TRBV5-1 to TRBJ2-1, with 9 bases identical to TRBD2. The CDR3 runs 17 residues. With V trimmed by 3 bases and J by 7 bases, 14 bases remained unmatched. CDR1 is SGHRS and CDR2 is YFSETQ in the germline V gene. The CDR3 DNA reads TGCGCCAGCAGCTCCTTTCTAGCGGGGTTCTCCCGGAATGAGCAGTTCTTC. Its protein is CASSSFLAGFSRNEQFF.

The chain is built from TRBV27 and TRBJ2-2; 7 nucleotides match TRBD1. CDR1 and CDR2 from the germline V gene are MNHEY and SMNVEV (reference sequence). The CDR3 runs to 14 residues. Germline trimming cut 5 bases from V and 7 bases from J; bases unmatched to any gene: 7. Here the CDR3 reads CASSQTGKGGELFF. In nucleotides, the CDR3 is TGTGCCAGCAGTCAGACAGGGAAGGGCGGGGAGCTGTTTTTT.

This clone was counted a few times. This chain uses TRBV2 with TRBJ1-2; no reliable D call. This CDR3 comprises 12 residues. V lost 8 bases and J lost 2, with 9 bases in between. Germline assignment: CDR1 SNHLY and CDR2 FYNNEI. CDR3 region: CASSEANYGYTF. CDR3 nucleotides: TGTGCCAGCTCGGAGGCAAACTATGGCTACACCTTC.

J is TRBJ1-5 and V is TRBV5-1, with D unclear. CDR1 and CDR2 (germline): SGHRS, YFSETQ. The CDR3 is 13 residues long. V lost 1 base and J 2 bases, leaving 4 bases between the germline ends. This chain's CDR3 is CASSLSGNQPQHF. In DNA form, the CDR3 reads TGCGCCAGCAGCTTGTCTGGCAATCAGCCCCAGCATTTT. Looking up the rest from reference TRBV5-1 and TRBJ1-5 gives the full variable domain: KAGVTQTPRYLIKTRGQQVTLSCSPISGHRSVSWYQQTPGQGLQFLFEYFSETQRNKGNFPGRFSGRQFSNSRSEMNVSTLELGDSALYLCASSLSGNQPQHFGDGTRLSIL.

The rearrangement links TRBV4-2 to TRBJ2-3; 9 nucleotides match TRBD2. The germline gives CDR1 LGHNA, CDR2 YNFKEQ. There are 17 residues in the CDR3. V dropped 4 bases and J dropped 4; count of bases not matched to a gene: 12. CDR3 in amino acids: CASSPTRGRGGPDTQYF. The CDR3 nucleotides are TGTGCCAGCAGCCCCACTAGGGGGCGGGGGGGGCCAGATACGCAGTATTTT.

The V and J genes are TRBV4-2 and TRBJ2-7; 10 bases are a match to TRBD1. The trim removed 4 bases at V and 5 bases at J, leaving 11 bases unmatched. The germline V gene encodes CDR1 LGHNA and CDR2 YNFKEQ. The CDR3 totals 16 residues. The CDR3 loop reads CASSPYLGDRGNEQYF. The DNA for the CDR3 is TGTGCCAGCAGCCCCTATCTGGGGGACAGGGGTAACGAGCAGTACTTC.

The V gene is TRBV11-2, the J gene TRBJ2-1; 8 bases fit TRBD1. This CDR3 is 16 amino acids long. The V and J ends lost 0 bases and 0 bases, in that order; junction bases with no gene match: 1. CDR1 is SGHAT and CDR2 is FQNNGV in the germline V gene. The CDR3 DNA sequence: TGTGCCAGCAGCTTAGAGGGACAGGCCTCCTACAATGAGCAGTTCTTC. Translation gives CASSLEGQASYNEQFF.

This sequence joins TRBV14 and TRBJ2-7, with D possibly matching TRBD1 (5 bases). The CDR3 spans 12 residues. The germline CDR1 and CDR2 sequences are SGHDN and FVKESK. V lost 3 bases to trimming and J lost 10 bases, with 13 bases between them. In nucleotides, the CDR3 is TGTGCCAGCAGCCAGGTTGGACACGGTCAGTACTTC. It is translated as CASSQVGHGQYF.